Sequencing of this T cell receptor (beta chain) was carried out in a study of spatial heterogeneity in lung cancer. The time point: sample taken at primary tumor resection. In TCRdb, the 5' RACE reads were re-called with MiXCR into one record per CDR3 protein. The sample records 30,000 to 40,000 distinct CDR3 sequences, around 3.3% being singletons. With 5 bases removed from V and 3 bases from J, the gap between germline ends came to 12 bases. Germline loops: CDR1 SGHAT, CDR2 FQNNGV. CDR3 length: 14 amino acids. In this sample, this clonotype turned up a few times. This rearrangement joins TRBV11-2 to TRBJ2-3; D unclear. The sample here was normal lung tissue next to the tumor, taken at surgery. The sequence came from a male donor with early-stage non-small cell lung cancer. The chain's CDR3 is CASSLTRRTDTQYF. As DNA, the CDR3 is TGTGCCAGCAGCCTCACAAGACGGACAGATACGCAGTATTTT.